The present entry profiles one TCR beta chain with its context. The entry originates in a study of cytomegalovirus exposure and HLA in healthy donors. Study as a whole: Of all 400 or so donors who were genotyped, roughly 81% belonged to the Caucasian-associated ancestry cluster.

With 60 Vbeta and 13 Jbeta primers, the PCR was carried out. In the authors' workflow: In a later analysis, some 80 million unique TCR beta chains included roughly 11 million shared by two or more donors. Method: immunoSEQ multiplex PCR; TCRdb's copy keeps in-frame clones and lacks some. V, J and clone size reflect that table, while D and trimming were determined from the DNA. The sample lists 70,000 or so clones; 55% to 75% were seen once. V gave up 3 bases and J gave up 4 bases; unmatched junction bases: 1. This CDR3 has 14 amino acids. Germline CDR1 and CDR2: WNHNN and SYGVQD (reference sequence). The chain combines TRBV10-1 with TRBJ1-4, with TRBD1 matching 8 bases. The source of this sequence is a woman in her twenties or thirties in good health and CMV-seronegative. The sequenced sample consisted of PBMCs. The CDR3 spells CASSEQGDNEKLFF. CDR3 bases: TGCGCCAGCAGTGAACAGGGGGATAATGAAAAACTGTTTTTT.